The next 5 T cell receptor beta chains were all read from a single sample in a study of T cells in Graves' hyperthyroidism and ophthalmopathy. Template material for amplifying TCR beta CDR3 regions consisted of RNA transcripts. HTBI primers were used for first-round RT-PCR of the TCR CDR3. TCRdb reprocessed the multiplex PCR reads via MiXCR and lists one record per CDR3 protein. The top ten clones hold just under 25% of a sample with around 300,000 distinct CDR3 sequences, about 15% of them seen once. The specimen sequenced was blood. These receptors came from a woman in her 30s with Graves' hyperthyroidism.

This clonotype has at least ten counts. The chain joins TRBV6-5 to TRBJ2-1; D may be TRBD1 (5 bases). With 2 bases removed from V and 6 bases from J, the gap between germline ends came to 14 bases. This CDR3 spans 15 amino acids. Germline V gives CDR1 MNHEY, CDR2 SVGAGI. The DNA of the CDR3 is TGTGCCAGCAGTTACAGGTCTGGGGCAGGCAATGAGCAGTTCTTC. Translated: CASSYRSGAGNEQFF.

This clonotype was observed a single time. J is TRBJ2-1 and V is TRBV4-3, with 11 bases matching TRBD2. Germline V gives CDR1 LGHNA, CDR2 YSLEER. V was clipped by 1 base and J by 4 bases; unmatched bases: 6. The CDR3 has 17 amino acids. CDR3 sequence: CASSQGDSGRDYNEQFF. As DNA, the CDR3 is TGCGCCAGCAGCCAAGGGGATAGCGGGAGGGATTACAATGAGCAGTTCTTC.

This clonotype appeared many times. CDR3 loop: CSALETGAEQYF. Here the CDR3 DNA reads TGCAGTGCCCTCGAGACAGGGGCCGAGCAGTACTTC. The J gene is TRBJ2-7, the V gene TRBV20-1; 8 bases line up with TRBD1. The trim removed 6 bases at V and 6 bases at J, leaving 7 bases unmatched. The CDR3 contains 12 residues. CDR1 and CDR2 (germline): DFQATT, SNEGSKA (reference sequence).

This clonotype was counted many times. V is TRBV20-1 and J is TRBJ1-2; D remains ambiguous. Between the trimmed V and J ends, which lost 3 bases and 7 bases, there was a span of 9 bases. CDR3 length equals 11 residues. The germline V gene encodes CDR1 DFQATT and CDR2 SNEGSKA (reference sequence). Here the CDR3 reads CSASEGFGYTF. The CDR3 DNA sequence: TGCAGTGCTAGTGAGGGTTTTGGCTACACCTTC.

This clonotype was counted ten times or more. This sequence joins TRBV29-1 and TRBJ2-3; D assignment may be TRBD1 or TRBD2 (5 bases each). The V and J ends lost 0 bases and 0 bases respectively, with 7 bases between them. The germline CDR1 and CDR2 sequences are SQVTM and ANQGSEA. This CDR3 comprises 14 residues. The CDR3 DNA reads TGCAGCGTTGAAGAAGGGGACAGCACAGATACGCAGTATTTT. This sequence encodes CSVEEGDSTDTQYF.